This paragraph covers one TCR beta chain sequence. This sample was included in a study of blood T cell repertoires in COVID-19. Across the whole study: The samples span acute and convalescent COVID-19 from the United States, Italy and Spain.

Libraries were prepared by immunoSEQ multiplex PCR; TCRdb keeps only in-frame clonotypes and omits some of them. The table shows about 100,000 clones, with over 75% occurring only once. Trimming took 5 bases from V and 4 from J, leaving 11 bases between them. CDR1 KGHDR and CDR2 SFDVKD come from the germline V gene. The CDR3 spans 14 residues. The sequence was obtained from a man aged 30-40 years in a cohort sampled during active COVID-19. The chain combines TRBV24-1 with TRBJ2-1; tentative D call: TRBD2 (6 bases). Material for sequencing was peripheral blood. The DNA for the CDR3 is TGTGCCACCAGTGGGGGGGACTTATACAATGAGCAGTTCTTC. Protein sequence: CATSGGDLYNEQFF.